What follows are 26 T cell receptor beta chains derived from one specimen sequenced in a study of T cells in localized non-small cell lung cancer (dated by TCRdb to the early 2020s). The library was prepared using the immunoSEQ multiplex PCR assay. TCRdb mirrors the immuneACCESS table, restricted to in-frame sequences. Some clones are absent from its copies; in checked studies, under half trace to an unresolved V gene, and the reason for the others is unknown. Across this sample there are almost 40,000 clones, with roughly 80% seen only once. The ten largest clones take up 30% to 35% of the sample. The source was PBMCs, collected before any cancer treatment. The source of these receptors is a woman aged 40-69 years with stage II squamous cell lung carcinoma.

This chain joins TRBV4-2 and TRBJ2-2; the match to TRBD2 covers 10 bases. Trimming took 0 bases from V and 7 from J; bases not matched to a gene: 5. This CDR3 contains 16 residues. Germline CDR1 is LGHNA and CDR2 is YNFKEQ. The CDR3 region has the DNA TGTGCCAGCAGCCAAGATGTAGCGGGGGGCGGCGGGGAGCTGTTTTTT. It codes for CASSQDVAGGGGELFF.

The chain combines TRBV7-9 with TRBJ1-2; 7 positions agree with TRBD1. Trimming cost V 3 bases and J 3 bases; bases outside gene matches: 19. The CDR3 consists of 19 residues. Germline loops: CDR1 SEHNR, CDR2 FQNEAQ (reference sequence). CDR3 coding DNA: TGTGCCAGCAGCTTGGGGGTTGGCGACAGGGAATTGTTATACTATGGCTACACCTTC. Translated, it gives CASSLGVGDRELLYYGYTF.

The V gene is TRBV28, the J gene TRBJ2-6, with D hard to call. Germline V gene lookup returns CDR1 MDHEN and CDR2 SYDVKM. The CDR3 has 16 residues. V was pared by 5 bases and J by 0 bases, with 11 bases between. CDR3 loop: CASSRVYGSGANVLTF. The CDR3 region has the DNA TGTGCCAGCAGTCGGGTCTACGGCTCTGGGGCCAACGTCCTGACTTTC.

The J gene is TRBJ2-1, the V gene TRBV27; D might be TRBD1 or TRBD2, each matching 5 bases. Germline CDR1 MNHEY, CDR2 SMNVEV (reference sequence). Trimming stripped 8 bases from V and 9 bases from J, with 23 bases between. The CDR3 is made up of 15 amino acids. CDR3 residues: CASSAHRDRRFEQFF. In DNA form, the CDR3 reads TGTGCCAGCTCCGCTCACCGGGACCGACGTTTTGAGCAGTTCTTC.

The chain combines TRBV5-4 with TRBJ1-5, with 10 bases aligning to TRBD1. Trimming at V came to 4 bases and at J to 7 bases, leaving 11 bases not matched to a gene. Germline assignment: CDR1 SGHNT and CDR2 YYREEE (reference sequence). This CDR3 comprises 16 residues. The CDR3 spells CASSNSGTGESQPQHF. The CDR3 nucleotides are TGTGCCAGCAGCAATTCCGGGACAGGGGAAAGCCAGCCCCAGCATTTT.

CDR3 sequence (DNA): TGTGCCAGCACCCCCCGCTTCGGGGAGCTGTTTTTT. This codes for CASTPRFGELFF. The chain links TRBV7-2 to TRBJ2-2; D ambiguous. This CDR3 contains 12 residues. Germline V gives CDR1 SGHTA, CDR2 FQGNSA. V lost 7 bases and J lost 7, with 10 bases in between.

V and J are TRBV7-2 and TRBJ2-5; possible D gene TRBD2, 6 bases. Germline-derived CDR1 and CDR2 are SGHTA and FQGNSA. V lost 4 bases and J 4 bases, leaving 13 bases between the germline ends. CDR3 length equals 14 residues. The CDR3 is CASSSGLWGETQYF. The CDR3 DNA reads as TGTGCCAGCAGCTCGGGACTCTGGGGAGAGACCCAGTACTTC.

This clone has just one count. The J gene is TRBJ1-2, the V gene TRBV6-5; D ambiguous. CDR1 and CDR2 from the germline V gene are MNHEY and SVGAGI. This CDR3 is 12 amino acids long. Trimming cost V 7 bases and J 3 bases, with 9 bases left between them. The CDR3 DNA follows: TGTGCCAGCACTGACGTAGACTATGGCTACACCTTC. Translated: CASTDVDYGYTF.

The chain combines TRBV6-5 with TRBJ2-1; no definite D call. The germline CDR1 and CDR2 sequences are MNHEY and SVGAGI. V dropped 2 bases and J dropped 9 bases, with 11 bases sitting between them. The CDR3 sequence is 13 residues long. The CDR3 region is CASSYTGGVEQFF. CDR3 coding DNA: TGTGCCAGCAGTTACACGGGCGGAGTTGAGCAGTTCTTC.

V gene TRBV4-3 combines with J gene TRBJ2-3; D is perhaps TRBD2 (6 bases). The V and J ends lost 3 bases and 3 bases respectively, with 13 bases between them. The V gene's germline CDR1 is LGHNA and CDR2 YSLEER. CDR3 size: 15 residues. The CDR3 protein is CASSQEQRATDTQYF. CDR3 in DNA: TGCGCCAGCAGCCAGGAGCAGCGGGCGACAGATACGCAGTATTTT.

The V and J genes are TRBV5-6 and TRBJ1-1; D gene unclear. Germline V gives CDR1 SGHDT, CDR2 YYEEEE. The V end was cut by 0 bases, the J end by 0 bases, with 6 bases between. The CDR3 consists of 14 residues. CDR3 loop: CASSLGGMNTEAFF. CDR3 nucleotides: TGTGCCAGCAGCTTGGGGGGAATGAACACTGAAGCTTTCTTT.

V is TRBV7-2 and J is TRBJ2-3; TRBD2 matches 10 bases. V lost 5 bases, J lost 1 base, and 0 bases stayed unmatched. The germline V gene has CDR1 SGHTA and CDR2 FQGNSA. The CDR3 has 14 amino acids. The CDR3 DNA sequence: TGTGCCAGCAGCGGGACTAGCGGCACAGATACGCAGTATTTT. It is translated as CASSGTSGTDTQYF. Complete variable domain (other parts from reference TRBV7-2 and TRBJ2-3): GAGVSQSPSNKVTEKGKDVELRCDPISGHTALYWYRQSLGQGLEFLIYFQGNSAPDKSGLPSDRFSAERTGGSVSTLTIQRTQQEDSAVYLCASSGTSGTDTQYFGPGTRLTVL.

This clone has a single count. J is TRBJ2-7 and V is TRBV5-6, with D perhaps TRBD2 (5 bases). Germline assignment: CDR1 SGHDT and CDR2 YYEEEE. The V and J ends lost 4 bases and 1 base respectively, with 12 bases between them. This CDR3 spans 14 amino acids. CDR3 sequence (DNA): TGTGCCAGCAGCCCGGGCCGGGGTTCCTACGAGCAGTACTTC. It codes for CASSPGRGSYEQYF.

The chain has TRBV25-1 and TRBJ1-1; possibly TRBD1 for D (5 bases). In germline, CDR1 is MGHDK, CDR2 SYGVNS. The CDR3 runs 13 residues. Deletions cut 6 bases from V and 5 bases from J, with 13 bases between. The CDR3 DNA sequence: TGTGCCAGCAGGTGGGGCCGAGAGACTGAAGCTTTCTTT. Amino acid sequence: CASRWGRETEAFF.

V is TRBV4-1 and J is TRBJ2-1; D is unclear. The CDR3 covers 15 residues. Germline CDR1 reads MGHRA; CDR2 reads YSYEKL. V was pared by 0 bases and J by 2 bases, with 8 bases between. The chain's CDR3 is CASSQERNPYNEQFF. Here the CDR3 DNA reads TGCGCCAGCAGCCAAGAGCGTAACCCCTACAATGAGCAGTTCTTC.

The gene calls are TRBV19 and TRBJ2-3; 13 nucleotides line up with TRBD2. J was trimmed by 7 bases and V by 3 bases; bases with no gene match: 10. The germline gives CDR1 LNHDA, CDR2 SQIVND (reference sequence). CDR3 length: 17 amino acids. The chain's CDR3 is CASSMKGLAGKSHTQYF. Written as DNA, the CDR3 is TGTGCCAGTAGTATGAAGGGACTAGCGGGAAAGTCACATACGCAGTATTTT.

This chain joins TRBV27 and TRBJ2-1; the match to TRBD2 covers 12 bases. Germline values: CDR1 MNHEY, CDR2 SMNVEV (reference sequence). This CDR3 has 16 residues. The ends lost 4 bases at V and 5 bases at J; junction bases unmatched: 6. CDR3 region: CASSSASGRADNEQFF. In DNA form, the CDR3 reads TGTGCCAGCAGTTCGGCTAGCGGGAGGGCGGACAATGAGCAGTTCTTC.

This rearrangement joins TRBV13 to TRBJ1-3; D is ambiguous. The CDR3 loop spans 14 amino acids. Trimming left V 1 base short and J 0 bases short, with 4 bases between. Germline V CDR1 and CDR2: PRHDT, FYEKMQ (reference sequence). The CDR3 reads CASSLETSGNTIYF. For the CDR3, the DNA is TGTGCCAGCAGCTTAGAGACCTCTGGAAACACCATATATTTT.

The chain is built from TRBV5-1 and TRBJ2-1; D gene ambiguous. CDR1 SGHRS and CDR2 YFSETQ come from the germline V gene. Deletions cut 0 bases from V and 2 bases from J, with 9 bases between. The CDR3 totals 15 residues. The CDR3 DNA reads TGCGCCAGCAGCTTGGGCTCAGCCCCCTACAATGAGCAGTTCTTC. It is translated as CASSLGSAPYNEQFF.

This clone counts as medium-sized. This chain connects TRBV28 to TRBJ2-1; 8 bases fit TRBD2. Germline V gene lookup returns CDR1 MDHEN and CDR2 SYDVKM. The CDR3 is 14 residues long. Losses at the gene ends were 7 bases for V and 4 bases for J; bases not matched to a gene: 6. The CDR3 DNA reads TGTGCCAGCATTTGGTCTAGCGGGTACAATGAGCAGTTCTTC. It encodes CASIWSSGYNEQFF.

This clone was seen a few times. This chain connects TRBV10-1 to TRBJ1-6, with a possible D match to TRBD1 (6 bases). From germline, CDR1 is WNHNN and CDR2 SYGVQD (reference sequence). CDR3 length: 14 amino acids. V was clipped by 5 bases and J by 8 bases, with 13 bases between them. The CDR3 nucleotides are TGCGCCAGCAGTCTCGCCAGGGGCGATTCACCCCTCCACTTT. This sequence encodes CASSLARGDSPLHF.

This clone was observed a handful of times. The chain couples TRBV2 to TRBJ2-7; D gene uncertain. Germline values: CDR1 SNHLY, CDR2 FYNNEI. Trimming stripped 4 bases from V and 0 bases from J, with 10 bases between. There are 14 residues in the CDR3. CDR3 amino acids: CASSAETHSYEQYF. The CDR3 region has the DNA TGTGCCAGCAGTGCTGAGACACACTCCTACGAGCAGTACTTC.

This chain links TRBV19 with TRBJ2-5; D is tentatively TRBD1 or TRBD2 (5 bases each). CDR1 and CDR2 from the germline V gene are LNHDA and SQIVND (reference sequence). CDR3 size: 12 residues. V was trimmed by 1 base and J by 5 bases, leaving 5 bases between them. This CDR3 is CASSIGGETQYF. CDR3 DNA: TGTGCCAGTAGTATAGGGGGGGAGACCCAGTACTTC. Filled out from reference TRBV19 and TRBJ2-5, the complete variable domain reads DGGITQSPKYLFRKEGQNVTLSCEQNLNHDAMYWYRQDPGQGLRLIYYSQIVNDFQKGDIAEGYSVSREKKESFPLTVTSAQKNPTAFYLCASSIGGETQYFGPGTRLLVL.

This clone occurred many times. J is TRBJ2-7 and V is TRBV7-9, with a weak D call TRBD1 (5 bases). The CDR3 runs 12 residues. Germline CDR1 reads SEHNR; CDR2 reads FQNEAQ (reference sequence). Trimming took 4 bases from V and 2 from J, leaving 6 bases between them. The CDR3 region has the DNA TGTGCCAGCAGCTCGGACACCTACGAGCAGTACTTC. It encodes CASSSDTYEQYF.

The gene calls are TRBV19 and TRBJ2-2, with D perhaps matching TRBD1 (6 bases). Between the trimmed V and J ends, which lost 4 bases and 0 bases, there was a span of 15 bases. Germline loops: CDR1 LNHDA, CDR2 SQIVND (reference sequence). This CDR3 is 17 amino acids long. Here the CDR3 reads CASSTSEWTANTGELFF. CDR3 DNA: TGTGCCAGTAGTACCTCAGAATGGACAGCGAACACCGGGGAGCTGTTTTTT.

V usage is TRBV27 and J usage is TRBJ1-2, with TRBD1 as a possible D gene (6 bases). This CDR3 region has 14 residues. The V end was cut by 3 bases, the J end by 4 bases, with 12 bases between. Per germline, CDR1 MNHEY and CDR2 SMNVEV (reference sequence). The CDR3 loop reads CASSFAGAGYGYTF. In DNA form, the CDR3 reads TGTGCCAGCAGTTTCGCGGGGGCAGGCTATGGCTACACCTTC.